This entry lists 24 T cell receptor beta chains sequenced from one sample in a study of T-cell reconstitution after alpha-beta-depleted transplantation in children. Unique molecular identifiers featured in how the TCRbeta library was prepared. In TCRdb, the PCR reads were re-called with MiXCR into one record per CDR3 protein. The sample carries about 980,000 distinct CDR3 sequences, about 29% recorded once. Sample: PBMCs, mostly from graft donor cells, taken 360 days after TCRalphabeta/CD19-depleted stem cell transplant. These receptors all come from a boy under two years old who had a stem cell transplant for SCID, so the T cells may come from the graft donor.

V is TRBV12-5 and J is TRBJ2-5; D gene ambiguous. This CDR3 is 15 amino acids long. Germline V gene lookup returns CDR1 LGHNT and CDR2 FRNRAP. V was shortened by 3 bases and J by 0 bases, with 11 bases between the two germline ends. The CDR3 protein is CASGLGWRHQETQYF. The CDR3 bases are TGTGCTAGTGGTTTAGGCTGGCGTCACCAAGAGACCCAGTACTTC.

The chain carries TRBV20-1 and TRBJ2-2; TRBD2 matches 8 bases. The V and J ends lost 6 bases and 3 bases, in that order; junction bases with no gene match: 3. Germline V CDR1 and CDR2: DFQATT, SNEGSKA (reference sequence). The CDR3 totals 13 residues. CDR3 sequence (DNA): TGCAGTGCCGAGCGGGGGTACACCGGGGAGCTGTTTTTT. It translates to CSAERGYTGELFF.

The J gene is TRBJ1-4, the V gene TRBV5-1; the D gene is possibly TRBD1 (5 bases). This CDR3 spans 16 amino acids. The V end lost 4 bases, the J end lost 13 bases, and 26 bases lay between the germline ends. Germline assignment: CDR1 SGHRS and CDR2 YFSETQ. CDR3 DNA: TGCGCCAGCAGCCCGGAAAAGGGGCAGCCTTTGAATCTACTGTTTTTT. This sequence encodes CASSPEKGQPLNLLFF.

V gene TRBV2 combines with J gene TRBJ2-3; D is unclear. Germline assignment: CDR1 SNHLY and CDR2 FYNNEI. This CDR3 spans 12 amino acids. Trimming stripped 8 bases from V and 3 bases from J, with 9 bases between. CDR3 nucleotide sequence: TGTGCCAGCGAGGCTATTACAGATACGCAGTATTTT. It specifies CASEAITDTQYF.

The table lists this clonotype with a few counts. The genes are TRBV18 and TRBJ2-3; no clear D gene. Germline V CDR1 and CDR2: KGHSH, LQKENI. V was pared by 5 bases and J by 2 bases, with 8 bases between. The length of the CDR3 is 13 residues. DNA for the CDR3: TGTGCCAGCTCATCATACACCACAGATACGCAGTATTTT. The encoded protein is CASSSYTTDTQYF.

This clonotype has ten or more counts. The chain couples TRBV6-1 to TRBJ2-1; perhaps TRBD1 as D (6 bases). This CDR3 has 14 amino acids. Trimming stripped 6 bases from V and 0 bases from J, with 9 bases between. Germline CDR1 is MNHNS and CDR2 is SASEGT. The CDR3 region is CASREQGSYNEQFF. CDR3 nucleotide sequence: TGTGCCAGCAGAGAACAGGGCTCCTACAATGAGCAGTTCTTC.

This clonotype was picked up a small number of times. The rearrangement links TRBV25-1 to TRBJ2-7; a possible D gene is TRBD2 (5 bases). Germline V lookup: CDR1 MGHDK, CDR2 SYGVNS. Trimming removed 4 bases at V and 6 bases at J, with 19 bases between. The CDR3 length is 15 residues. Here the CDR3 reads CASSAAGSPSSEQYF. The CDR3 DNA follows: TGTGCCAGCAGTGCTGCGGGCAGTCCGTCGTCCGAGCAGTACTTC.

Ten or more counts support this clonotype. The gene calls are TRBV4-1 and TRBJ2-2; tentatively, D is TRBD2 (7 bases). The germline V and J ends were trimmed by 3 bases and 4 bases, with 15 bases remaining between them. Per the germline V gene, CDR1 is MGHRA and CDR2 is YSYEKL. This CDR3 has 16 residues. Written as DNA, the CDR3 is TGCGCCAGCAGCCAGGGGAGGGGGGGGAGCACCGGGGAGCTGTTTTTT. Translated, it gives CASSQGRGGSTGELFF.

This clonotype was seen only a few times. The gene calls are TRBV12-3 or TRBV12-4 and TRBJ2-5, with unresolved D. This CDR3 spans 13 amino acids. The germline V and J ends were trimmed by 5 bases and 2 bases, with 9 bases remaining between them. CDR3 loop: CASSGMIQETQYF. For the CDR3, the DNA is TGTGCCAGCAGTGGGATGATACAAGAGACCCAGTACTTC.

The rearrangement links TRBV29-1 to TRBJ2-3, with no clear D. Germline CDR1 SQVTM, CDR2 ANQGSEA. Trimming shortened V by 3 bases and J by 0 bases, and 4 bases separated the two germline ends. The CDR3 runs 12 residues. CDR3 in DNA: TGCAGCGTTGAGGACAGCACAGATACGCAGTATTTT. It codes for CSVEDSTDTQYF.

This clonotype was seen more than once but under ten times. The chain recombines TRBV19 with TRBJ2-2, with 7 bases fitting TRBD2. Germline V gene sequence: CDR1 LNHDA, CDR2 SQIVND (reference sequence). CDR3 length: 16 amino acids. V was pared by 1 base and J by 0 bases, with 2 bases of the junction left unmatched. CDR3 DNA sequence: TGTGCCAGTAGTATAGTGGCGGGGGCGAACACCGGGGAGCTGTTTTTT. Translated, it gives CASSIVAGANTGELFF.

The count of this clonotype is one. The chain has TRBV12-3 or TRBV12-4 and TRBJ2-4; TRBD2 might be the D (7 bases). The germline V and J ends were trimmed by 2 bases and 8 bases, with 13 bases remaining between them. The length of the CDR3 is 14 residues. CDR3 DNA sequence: TGTGCCAGCAGTTTAAGTGGGGGGGCATACATTCAGTACTTC. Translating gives CASSLSGGAYIQYF.

The CDR3 spells CSVVRTGKGGELFF. The CDR3 DNA reads as TGCAGCGTTGTTCGGACAGGGAAGGGCGGGGAGCTGTTTTTT. The rearrangement links TRBV29-1 to TRBJ2-2; 8 bases line up with TRBD1. In germline, CDR1 is SQVTM, CDR2 ANQGSEA. The CDR3 is 14 amino acids. J was trimmed by 7 bases and V by 4 bases; bases with no gene match: 8.

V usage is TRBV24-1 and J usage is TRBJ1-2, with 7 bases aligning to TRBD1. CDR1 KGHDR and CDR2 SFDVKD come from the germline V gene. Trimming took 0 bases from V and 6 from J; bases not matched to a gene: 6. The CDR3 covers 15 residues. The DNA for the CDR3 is TGTGCCACCAGTGATTTGCGAGGGGGCGAGGATGGCTACACCTTC. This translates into CATSDLRGGEDGYTF.

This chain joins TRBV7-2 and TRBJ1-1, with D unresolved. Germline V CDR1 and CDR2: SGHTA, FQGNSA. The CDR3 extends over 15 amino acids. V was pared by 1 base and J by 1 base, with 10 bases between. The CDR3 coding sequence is TGTGCCAGCAGCTTAGTCCTCTCGTGGAACACTGAAGCTTTCTTT. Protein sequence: CASSLVLSWNTEAFF.

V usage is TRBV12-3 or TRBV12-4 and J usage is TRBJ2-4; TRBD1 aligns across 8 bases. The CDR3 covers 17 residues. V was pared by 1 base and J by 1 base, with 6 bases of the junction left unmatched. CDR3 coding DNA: TGTGCCAGCAGTTTAGGACAGGGGAGGAGGGCCAAAAACATTCAGTACTTC. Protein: CASSLGQGRRAKNIQYF.

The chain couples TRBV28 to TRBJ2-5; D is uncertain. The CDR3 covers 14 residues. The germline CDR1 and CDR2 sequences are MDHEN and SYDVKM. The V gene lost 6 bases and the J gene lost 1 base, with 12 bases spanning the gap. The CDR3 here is CASSSDRVQETQYF. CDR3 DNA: TGTGCCAGCAGCTCTGATAGGGTCCAAGAGACCCAGTACTTC.

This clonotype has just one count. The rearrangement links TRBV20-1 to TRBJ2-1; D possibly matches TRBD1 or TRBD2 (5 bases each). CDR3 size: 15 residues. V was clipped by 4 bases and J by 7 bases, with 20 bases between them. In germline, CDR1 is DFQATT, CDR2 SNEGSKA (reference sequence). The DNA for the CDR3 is TGCAGTGCTAAAGGCGCGGCCGGGACCATGAATGAGCAGTTCTTC. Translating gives CSAKGAAGTMNEQFF.

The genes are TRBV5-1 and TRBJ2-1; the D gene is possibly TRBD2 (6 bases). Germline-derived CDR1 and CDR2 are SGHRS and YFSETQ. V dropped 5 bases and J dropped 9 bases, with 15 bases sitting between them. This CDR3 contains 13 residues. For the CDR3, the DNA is TGCGCCAGCAGTCTGACTAGAACGGCTGAGCAGTTCTTC. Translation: CASSLTRTAEQFF.

In DNA form, the CDR3 reads TGTGCCAGCAGTTACCGATCGGGAGCTCAGCCCCAGCATTTT. Translating it yields CASSYRSGAQPQHF. The rearrangement joins TRBV6-5 to TRBJ1-5; D is ambiguous. The V end was cut by 2 bases, the J end by 6 bases, with 11 bases between. From germline, CDR1 is MNHEY and CDR2 SVGAGI. The CDR3 has 14 residues.

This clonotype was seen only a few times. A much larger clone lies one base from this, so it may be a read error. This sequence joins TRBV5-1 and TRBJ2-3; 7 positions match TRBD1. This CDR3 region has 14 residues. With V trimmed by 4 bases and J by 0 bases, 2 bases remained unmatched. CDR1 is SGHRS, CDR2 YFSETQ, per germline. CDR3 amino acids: CASSVGQSTDTQYF. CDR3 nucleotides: TGCGCCAGCAGCGTGGGACAGAGCACAGATACGCAGTATTTT.

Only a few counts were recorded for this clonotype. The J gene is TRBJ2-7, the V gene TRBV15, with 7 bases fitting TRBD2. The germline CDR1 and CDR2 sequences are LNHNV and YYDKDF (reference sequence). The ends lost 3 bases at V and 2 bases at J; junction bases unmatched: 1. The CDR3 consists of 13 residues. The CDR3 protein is CATSRGGTYEQYF. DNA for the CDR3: TGTGCCACCAGCAGGGGGGGGACCTACGAGCAGTACTTC.

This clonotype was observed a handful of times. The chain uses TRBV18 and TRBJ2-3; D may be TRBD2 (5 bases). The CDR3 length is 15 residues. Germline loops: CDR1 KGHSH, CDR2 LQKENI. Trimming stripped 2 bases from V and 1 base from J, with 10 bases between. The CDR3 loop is CASSPSGWGTDTQYF. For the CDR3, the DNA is TGTGCCAGCTCACCATCGGGGTGGGGCACAGATACGCAGTATTTT.

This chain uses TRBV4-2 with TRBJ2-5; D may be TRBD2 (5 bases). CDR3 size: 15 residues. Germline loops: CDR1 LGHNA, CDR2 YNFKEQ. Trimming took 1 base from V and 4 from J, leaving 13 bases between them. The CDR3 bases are TGTGCCAGCAGCCAAGGGTTGAGCGGCACAGAGACCCAGTACTTC. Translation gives CASSQGLSGTETQYF.